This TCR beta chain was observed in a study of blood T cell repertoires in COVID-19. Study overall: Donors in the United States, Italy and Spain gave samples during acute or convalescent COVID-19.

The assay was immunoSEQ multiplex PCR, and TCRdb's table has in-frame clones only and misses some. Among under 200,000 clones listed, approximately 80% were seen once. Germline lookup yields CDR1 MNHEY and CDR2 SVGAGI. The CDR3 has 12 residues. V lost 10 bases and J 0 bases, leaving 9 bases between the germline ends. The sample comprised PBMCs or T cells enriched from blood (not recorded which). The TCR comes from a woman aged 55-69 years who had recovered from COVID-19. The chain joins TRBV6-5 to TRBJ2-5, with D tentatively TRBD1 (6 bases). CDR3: CATRDNQETQYF. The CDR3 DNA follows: TGTGCCACCCGGGACAACCAAGAGACCCAGTACTTC.